This T cell receptor beta chain was recovered during a study of monozygotic twins with inflammatory bowel disease. Per-sample cDNA came from eight separate reactions. TCRdb reprocessed the 5' RACE reads, keeping one entry per CDR3 protein, no DNA. Here the sample table reports around 370,000 distinct CDR3 sequences. With regard to this clonotype: Its specificity is unknown.

This CDR3 contains 17 residues. Germline V gene lookup returns CDR1 KGHDR and CDR2 SFDVKD. Points from the study as a whole: Comparison of concordant versus discordant twins revealed no difference in repertoire similarity, possibly due to limited power. A single strong IBD-associated signal or clonotype was not supported by the findings. Patient-specific immunosuppressive treatments may have made repertoires more variable.

The material sequenced was blood. The source is a human donor with ulcerative colitis or Crohn's disease, or a healthy co-twin of an affected twin (not recorded which). The chain is built from TRBV24-1 and TRBJ2-3; TCRdb's assignment of TRBD2 cannot be checked, as there is no DNA. The chain's CDR3 is CATSAPGGGVGTDTQYF.